A single sample is the source of the 25 T cell receptor beta chains below, sequenced in a study of cytomegalovirus exposure and HLA in healthy donors. Amplification used 60 Vbeta primers and 13 Jbeta primers. TCRdb's table, derived via immunoSEQ multiplex PCR, lists solely in-frame clones and lacks some. The table includes 25,000 to 30,000 clones, approximately 62% detected once. The sequenced sample was PBMCs. The receptors shown here come from a male donor in good health and CMV-seropositive.

The sample holds one count of this clone. This rearrangement joins TRBV28 to TRBJ2-5; D unresolved. There are 15 residues in the CDR3. Germline CDR1 MDHEN, CDR2 SYDVKM. V lost 3 bases to trimming and J lost 3 bases, with 14 bases between them. Written as DNA, the CDR3 is TGTGCCAGCAGTTTGCCGAGGCGCGAGAAAGAGACCCAGTACTTC. It is translated as CASSLPRREKETQYF.

This rearrangement joins TRBV5-1 to TRBJ1-1, with a possible D match to TRBD1 (6 bases). V was trimmed by 2 bases and J by 4 bases, leaving 21 bases between them. The length of the CDR3 is 17 residues. Germline V gene sequence: CDR1 SGHRS, CDR2 YFSETQ. CDR3 protein: CASSFQGQGRVSTEAFF. In DNA form, the CDR3 reads TGCGCCAGCAGCTTTCAGGGCCAGGGGCGAGTGAGCACTGAAGCTTTCTTT. Together with reference TRBV5-1 and TRBJ1-1, the CDR3 gives the full variable domain: KAGVTQTPRYLIKTRGQQVTLSCSPISGHRSVSWYQQTPGQGLQFLFEYFSETQRNKGNFPGRFSGRQFSNSRSEMNVSTLELGDSALYLCASSFQGQGRVSTEAFFGQGTRLTVV.

V is TRBV14 and J is TRBJ1-5; D perhaps matches TRBD1 (6 bases). The germline V gene has CDR1 SGHDN and CDR2 FVKESK. This CDR3 is built from 13 residues. V was shortened by 4 bases and J by 7 bases, with 11 bases between the two germline ends. The CDR3 spells CASSLGQGQPQHF. The CDR3 coding sequence is TGTGCCAGCAGCCTGGGGCAGGGGCAGCCCCAGCATTTT.

This clone was seen only a few times. The chain has TRBV5-6 and TRBJ2-2, with D tentatively TRBD2 (6 bases). CDR1 and CDR2 from the germline V gene are SGHDT and YYEEEE. The CDR3 runs to 15 residues. Trimming removed 0 bases at V and 6 bases at J, with 12 bases between. This CDR3 reads CASSLAREVAGELFF. As DNA, the CDR3 is TGTGCCAGCAGCTTGGCCAGGGAGGTGGCCGGGGAGCTGTTTTTT.

The V and J genes are TRBV28 and TRBJ2-7, with 9 positions matching TRBD1. V was pared by 5 bases and J by 5 bases, with 10 bases of the junction left unmatched. The CDR3 is 15 residues long. CDR1 is MDHEN and CDR2 is SYDVKM in the germline V gene. The chain's CDR3 is CASSVQGAGEDEQYF. Written as DNA, the CDR3 is TGTGCCAGCAGTGTACAGGGGGCCGGGGAAGACGAGCAGTACTTC.

The gene calls are TRBV19 and TRBJ2-5, with 10 bases aligning to TRBD1. The CDR3 is 15 amino acids. The trim removed 1 base at V and 5 bases at J, leaving 4 bases unmatched. The germline V gene has CDR1 LNHDA and CDR2 SQIVND (reference sequence). CDR3 sequence: CASSIGQGAGETQYF. The CDR3 bases are TGTGCCAGTAGTATAGGACAGGGGGCTGGGGAGACCCAGTACTTC.

This clone occurred a few times. The chain joins TRBV14 to TRBJ1-1; D gene uncertain. This CDR3 comprises 13 residues. Trimming left V 4 bases short and J 1 base short, with 7 bases between. Germline CDR1 and CDR2: SGHDN and FVKESK. CDR3 in DNA: TGTGCCAGCAGCCCCCTTAGGAACACTGAAGCTTTCTTT. Amino acid sequence: CASSPLRNTEAFF.

The chain joins TRBV7-3 to TRBJ1-1; D not resolved. The CDR3 extends over 13 amino acids. Trimming left V 10 bases short and J 5 bases short, with 17 bases between. Germline V gives CDR1 SGHTA, CDR2 FQGTGA. The CDR3 nucleotides are TGTGCCACCCGGGAGGGCGAAAGGACTGAAGCTTTCTTT. It specifies CATREGERTEAFF.

V and J are TRBV21-1 and TRBJ2-5; TRBD2 is the table's D call, not checked against the DNA. TRBV21-1 corresponds to a pseudogene. The CDR3 spans 15 residues. CDR3 sequence reads: CASSGRATFQETQYF. The CDR3 DNA follows: TGTGCCAGCAGCGGGCGGGCCACCTTCCAAGAGACCCAGTACTTC.

J is TRBJ2-3 and V is TRBV18, with 9 bases matching TRBD1. The CDR3 has 14 residues. Looked up from germline, CDR1 is KGHSH and CDR2 is LQKENI. J gave up 1 base and V 4 bases, and 0 bases lay outside the gene matches. The CDR3 loop is CASSRTGGTDTQYF. CDR3 coding DNA: TGTGCCAGCTCACGGACAGGGGGCACAGATACGCAGTATTTT.

The chain is built from TRBV5-1 and TRBJ2-1; D gene unclear. This CDR3 comprises 14 residues. Trimming removed 5 bases at V and 4 bases at J, with 13 bases between. Looked up from germline, CDR1 is SGHRS and CDR2 is YFSETQ. The CDR3: CASRTLAGYNEQFF. The CDR3 DNA is TGCGCCAGCAGGACCTTAGCTGGTTACAATGAGCAGTTCTTC. Full variable domain (remainder filled in from reference TRBV5-1 and TRBJ2-1): KAGVTQTPRYLIKTRGQQVTLSCSPISGHRSVSWYQQTPGQGLQFLFEYFSETQRNKGNFPGRFSGRQFSNSRSEMNVSTLELGDSALYLCASRTLAGYNEQFFGPGTRLTVL.

This chain joins TRBV7-2 and TRBJ1-6; 9 bases are shared with TRBD1. V shed 6 bases, J shed 9 bases, and the junction held 6 bases outside the gene matches. The CDR3 is 14 amino acids. CDR1 is SGHTA and CDR2 is FQGNSA in the germline V gene. The CDR3 DNA is TGTGCCAGCAGGCGGGACAGGGCGGCTTCACCCCTCCACTTT. Translating gives CASRRDRAASPLHF.

The V and J genes are TRBV2 and TRBJ2-6; D is ambiguous. V lost 8 bases and J 1 base, leaving 6 bases between the germline ends. CDR1 is SNHLY and CDR2 is FYNNEI in the germline V gene. This CDR3 has 13 amino acids. CDR3: CASSRSGANVLTF. The CDR3 nucleotides are TGTGCCAGCTCACGGTCTGGGGCCAACGTCCTGACTTTC.

This clone was recorded a few times. The rearrangement uses TRBV5-6 and TRBJ1-1; TRBD1 matches at 7 bases. With V trimmed by 3 bases and J by 1 base, 3 bases remained unmatched. CDR1 is SGHDT, CDR2 YYEEEE, per germline. The CDR3 totals 14 residues. The CDR3 coding sequence is TGTGCCAGCAGCTGGGGACAGACGAACACTGAAGCTTTCTTT. It translates to CASSWGQTNTEAFF.

V is TRBV5-6 and J is TRBJ1-6, with 8 nucleotides matching TRBD1. V trimming: 4 bases; J trimming: 4 bases; junction bases outside the gene matches: 1. The CDR3 has 14 amino acids. Germline loops: CDR1 SGHDT, CDR2 YYEEEE. The CDR3 nucleotides read TGTGCCAGCAGCCGGGACAGGTATAATTCACCCCTCCACTTT. As protein: CASSRDRYNSPLHF.

The chain employs TRBV5-6 and TRBJ1-4; the D gene is possibly TRBD1 (5 bases). The length of the CDR3 is 15 residues. The germline V and J ends were trimmed by 4 bases and 8 bases, with 18 bases remaining between them. Germline CDR1 SGHDT, CDR2 YYEEEE. For the CDR3, the DNA is TGTGCCAGCAGCATGGAAGGGGTCCACGAGGAAAAACTGTTTTTT. Protein product: CASSMEGVHEEKLFF.

The V and J genes are TRBV27 and TRBJ2-5, with 8 bases that match TRBD1. Germline trimming cut 4 bases from V and 5 bases from J; bases unmatched to any gene: 3. Germline lookup yields CDR1 MNHEY and CDR2 SMNVEV (reference sequence). CDR3 length equals 13 residues. The CDR3 nucleotides are TGTGCCAGCAGTTCCGGACAGGGCGAGACCCAGTACTTC. The encoded protein is CASSSGQGETQYF.

The chain links TRBV14 to TRBJ2-7, with 9 bases matching TRBD1. The CDR3 length is 17 residues. V gave up 3 bases and J gave up 3 bases; unmatched junction bases: 12. Germline V gene lookup returns CDR1 SGHDN and CDR2 FVKESK. The CDR3 nucleotides are TGTGCCAGCAGCCAGGCACGTGAGACAGGGGGGGACTACGAGCAGTACTTC. Its translation is CASSQARETGGDYEQYF.

The chain uses TRBV19 and TRBJ1-6, with 7 positions matching TRBD1. The length of the CDR3 is 17 residues. Losses at the gene ends were 3 bases for V and 7 bases for J; bases not matched to a gene: 12. Germline assignment: CDR1 LNHDA and CDR2 SQIVND (reference sequence). CDR3 region: CASSIKARDSSNSPLHF. CDR3 coding DNA: TGTGCCAGTAGTATCAAGGCCCGGGACAGCTCCAATTCACCCCTCCACTTT. Full variable domain (remainder filled in from reference TRBV19 and TRBJ1-6): DGGITQSPKYLFRKEGQNVTLSCEQNLNHDAMYWYRQDPGQGLRLIYYSQIVNDFQKGDIAEGYSVSREKKESFPLTVTSAQKNPTAFYLCASSIKARDSSNSPLHFGNGTRLTVT.

The chain employs TRBV15 and TRBJ2-1, with TRBD1 as a possible D gene (5 bases). The CDR3 is 14 amino acids. Germline V lookup: CDR1 LNHNV, CDR2 YYDKDF (reference sequence). The ends were cut back, 1 base at V and 8 bases at J, with 12 bases in the middle. CDR3 in amino acids: CATSRGGPRDEQFF. The CDR3 coding sequence is TGTGCCACCAGCAGAGGGGGCCCCCGCGATGAGCAGTTCTTC.

This clone was seen a handful of times. The chain combines TRBV18 with TRBJ2-1, with 10 bases aligning to TRBD2. The CDR3 sequence is 19 residues long. V lost 3 bases, J lost 0 bases, and 11 bases stayed unmatched. Germline CDR1 reads KGHSH; CDR2 reads LQKENI. The CDR3, as DNA: TGTGCCAGCTCACCTCAGACTCTAGCGGGGGAAAGCTCCTACAATGAGCAGTTCTTC. It yields the protein CASSPQTLAGESSYNEQFF.

On this clone itself: The junction departs from germline at one end; a sequencing error may be responsible. V usage is TRBV7-7 and J usage is TRBJ2-5, with D perhaps TRBD1 (6 bases). The CDR3 runs 15 residues. CDR1 SSHAT and CDR2 FNYEAQ come from the germline V gene (reference sequence). The CDR3 here is CASSLSGHRSETQYF. CDR3 bases: TGTGCTAGCAGCTTATCGGGACACCGGTCCGAGACCCAGTACTTC.

The rearrangement uses TRBV21-1 and TRBJ1-2. TRBV21-1 is a pseudogene. This CDR3 comprises 14 residues. CDR3 region: CASSPPPANYGYTF. CDR3 DNA sequence: TGTGCCAGCAGCCCACCCCCGGCTAACTATGGCTACACCTTC.

The chain links TRBV6-5 to TRBJ2-1; perhaps TRBD2 as D (5 bases). The germline gives CDR1 MNHEY, CDR2 SVGAGI. Trimming removed 2 bases from V and 0 bases from J, with 8 bases in between. The CDR3 is 15 residues long. For the CDR3, the DNA is TGTGCCAGCAGTTACCGGGAAGTCTCCTACAATGAGCAGTTCTTC. It yields the protein CASSYREVSYNEQFF.

This clone was observed once. The chain carries TRBV6-5 and TRBJ2-1; 9 bases fit TRBD1. The CDR3 length is 15 residues. Trimming cost V 5 bases and J 9 bases; bases outside gene matches: 11. Germline CDR1 MNHEY, CDR2 SVGAGI. The CDR3, as DNA: TGTGCCAGCAGTCGGCCGGGACAGGGTTTCCGTGAGCAGTTCTTC. Translated: CASSRPGQGFREQFF.